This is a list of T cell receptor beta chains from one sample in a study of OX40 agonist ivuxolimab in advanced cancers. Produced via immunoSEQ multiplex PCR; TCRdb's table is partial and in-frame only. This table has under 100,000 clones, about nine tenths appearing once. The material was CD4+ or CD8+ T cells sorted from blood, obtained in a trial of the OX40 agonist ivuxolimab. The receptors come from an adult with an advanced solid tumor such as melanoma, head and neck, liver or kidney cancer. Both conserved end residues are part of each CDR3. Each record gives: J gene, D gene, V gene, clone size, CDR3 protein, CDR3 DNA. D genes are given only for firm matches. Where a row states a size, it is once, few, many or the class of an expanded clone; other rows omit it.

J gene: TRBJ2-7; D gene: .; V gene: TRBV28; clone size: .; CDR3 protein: CASPSSYEQYF; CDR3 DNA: TGTGCCAGCCCCAGCTCCTACGAGCAGTACTTC
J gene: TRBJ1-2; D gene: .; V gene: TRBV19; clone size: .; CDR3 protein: CASRPSEGGFYGYTF; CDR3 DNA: TGTGCCAGTAGGCCCTCGGAGGGAGGATTCTATGGCTACACCTTC
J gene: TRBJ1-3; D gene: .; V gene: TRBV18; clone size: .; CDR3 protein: CASSPGDSSGNTIYF; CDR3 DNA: TGTGCCAGCTCACCAGGAGACTCATCTGGAAACACCATATATTTT
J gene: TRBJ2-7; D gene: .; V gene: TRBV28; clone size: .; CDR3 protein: CASSVADSLYEQYF; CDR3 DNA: TGTGCCAGCAGTGTAGCGGACAGCCTCTACGAGCAGTACTTC
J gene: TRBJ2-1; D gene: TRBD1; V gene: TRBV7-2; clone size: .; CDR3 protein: CASSQSPGQGYEQFF; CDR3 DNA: TGTGCCAGCAGCCAATCACCGGGACAGGGGTACGAGCAGTTCTTC
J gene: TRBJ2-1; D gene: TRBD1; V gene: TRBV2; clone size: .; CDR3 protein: CASSRDRGTYNEQFF; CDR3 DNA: TGTGCCAGCAGCCGGGACAGGGGTACCTATAATGAGCAGTTCTTC
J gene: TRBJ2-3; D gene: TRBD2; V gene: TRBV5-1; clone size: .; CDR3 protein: CASSYIPSGSGTDTQYF; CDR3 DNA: TGCGCCAGCAGCTATATACCTAGCGGGAGTGGGACAGATACGCAGTATTTT
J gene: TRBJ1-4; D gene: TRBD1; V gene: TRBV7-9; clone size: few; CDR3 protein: CASSSTGTENEKLFF; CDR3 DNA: TGTGCCAGCAGCTCCACCGGGACAGAAAATGAAAAACTGTTTTTT
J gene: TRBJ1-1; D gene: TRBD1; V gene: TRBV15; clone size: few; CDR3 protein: CATSRDEGADTEAFF; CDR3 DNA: TGTGCCACCAGCAGAGATGAGGGGGCGGACACTGAAGCTTTCTTT
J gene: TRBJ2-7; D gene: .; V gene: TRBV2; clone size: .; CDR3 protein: CASSPDRSSYEQYF; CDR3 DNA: TGTGCCAGCAGTCCTGACAGGAGCTCCTACGAGCAGTACTTC
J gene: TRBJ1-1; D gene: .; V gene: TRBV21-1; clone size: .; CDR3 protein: CASSLFLATIRTEAFF; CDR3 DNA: TGTGCCAGCAGTTTGTTTTTAGCTACAATTCGCACTGAAGCTTTCTTT
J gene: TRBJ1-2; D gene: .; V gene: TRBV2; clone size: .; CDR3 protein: CASSLREANYGYTF; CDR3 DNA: TGTGCCAGCAGCCTCAGGGAAGCTAACTATGGCTACACCTTC
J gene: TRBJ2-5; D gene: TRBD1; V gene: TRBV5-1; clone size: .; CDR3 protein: CASSLVKTGQETQYF; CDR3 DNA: TGCGCCAGCAGCTTGGTCAAGACAGGGCAAGAGACCCAGTACTTC
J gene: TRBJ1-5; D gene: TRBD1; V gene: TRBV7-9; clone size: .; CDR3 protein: CASSLETGGAQPQHF; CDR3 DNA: TGTGCCAGCAGCTTAGAAACAGGGGGGGCTCAGCCCCAGCATTTT
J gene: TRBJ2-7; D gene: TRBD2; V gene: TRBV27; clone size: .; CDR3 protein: CASSPPGIAGNRYEQYF; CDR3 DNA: TGTGCCAGCAGTCCACCCGGGATAGCGGGTAATAGGTACGAGCAGTACTTC
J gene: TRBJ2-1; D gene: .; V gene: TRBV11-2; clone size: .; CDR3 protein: CASSFSPTGEQFF; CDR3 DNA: TGTGCCAGCAGCTTTTCCCCTACCGGTGAGCAGTTCTTC
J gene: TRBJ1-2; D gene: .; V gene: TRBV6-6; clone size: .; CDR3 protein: CASSYGQGVGYTF; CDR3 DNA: TGTGCCAGCAGTTACGGGCAGGGCGTTGGCTACACCTTC
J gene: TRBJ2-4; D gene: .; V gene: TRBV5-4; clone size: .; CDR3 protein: CASSFSGDGNIQYF; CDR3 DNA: TGTGCCAGCAGCTTTTCGGGAGACGGGAACATTCAGTACTTC
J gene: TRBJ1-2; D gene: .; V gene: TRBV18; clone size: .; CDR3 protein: CASSPNSIGYTF; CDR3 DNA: TGTGCCAGCTCACCAAACAGTATCGGCTACACCTTC
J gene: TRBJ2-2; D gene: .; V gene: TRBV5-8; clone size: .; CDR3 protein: CASSLLRDTVNTGELFF; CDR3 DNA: TGTGCCAGCAGTTTACTCCGGGACACCGTAAACACCGGGGAGCTGTTTTTT
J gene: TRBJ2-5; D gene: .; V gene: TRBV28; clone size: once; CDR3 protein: CASTSVYRGASETQYF; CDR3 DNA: TGTGCCAGCACCTCAGTTTATAGAGGGGCGTCAGAGACCCAGTACTTC
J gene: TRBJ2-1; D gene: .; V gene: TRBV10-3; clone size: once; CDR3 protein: CAISEGIGGRDEQFF; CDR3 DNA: TGTGCCATCAGTGAGGGTATTGGGGGAAGGGATGAGCAGTTCTTC
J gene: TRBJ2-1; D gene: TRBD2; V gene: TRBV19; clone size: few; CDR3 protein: CASSVSGSTFNNEQFF; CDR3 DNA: TGTGCCAGTAGTGTCAGCGGGAGCACCTTCAACAATGAGCAGTTCTTC
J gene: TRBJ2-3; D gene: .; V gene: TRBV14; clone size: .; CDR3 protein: CASSRHARLTDTQYF; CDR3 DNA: TGTGCCAGCAGCCGCCATGCCCGACTCACAGATACGCAGTATTTT
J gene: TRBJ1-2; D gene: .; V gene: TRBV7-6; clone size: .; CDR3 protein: CASSPVGRGNYGYTF; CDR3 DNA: TGTGCCAGCAGCCCCGTGGGCAGGGGCAACTATGGCTACACCTTC
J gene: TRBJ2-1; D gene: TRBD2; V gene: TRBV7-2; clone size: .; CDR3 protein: CASSLGGRADEQFF; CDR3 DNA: TGTGCCAGCAGCTTAGGCGGGAGGGCCGATGAGCAGTTCTTC
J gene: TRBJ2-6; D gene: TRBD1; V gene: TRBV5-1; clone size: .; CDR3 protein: CASSLGAGGLSGANVLTF; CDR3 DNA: TGCGCCAGCAGCTTGGGGGCAGGGGGCCTTTCTGGGGCCAACGTCCTGACTTTC
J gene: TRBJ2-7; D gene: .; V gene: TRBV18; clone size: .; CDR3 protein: CASSRGREYEQYF; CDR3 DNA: TGTGCCAGCTCACGCGGCAGGGAGTACGAGCAGTACTTC
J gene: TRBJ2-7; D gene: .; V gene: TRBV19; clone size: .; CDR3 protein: CASSIALGRTYEQYF; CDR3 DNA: TGTGCCAGTAGTATCGCTTTGGGCCGAACCTACGAGCAGTACTTC
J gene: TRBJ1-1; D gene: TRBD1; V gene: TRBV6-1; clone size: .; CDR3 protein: CASSGQGGGNTEAFF; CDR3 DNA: TGTGCCAGCAGCGGACAGGGCGGGGGGAACACTGAAGCTTTCTTT
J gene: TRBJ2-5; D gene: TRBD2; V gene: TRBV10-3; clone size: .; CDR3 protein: CAISEAGVKETQYF; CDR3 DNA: TGTGCCATCAGTGAAGCGGGGGTAAAAGAGACCCAGTACTTC
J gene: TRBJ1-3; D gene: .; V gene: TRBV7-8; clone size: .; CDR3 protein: CASSLVGAGGNTIYF; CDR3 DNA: TGTGCCAGCAGCTTAGTCGGGGCAGGGGGAAACACCATATATTTT
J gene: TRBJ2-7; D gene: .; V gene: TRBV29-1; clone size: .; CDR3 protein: CSVDGLGGTRNYEQYF; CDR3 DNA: TGCAGCGTTGATGGGTTGGGCGGGACACGGAACTACGAGCAGTACTTC
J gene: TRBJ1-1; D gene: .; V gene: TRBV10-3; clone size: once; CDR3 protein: CAISESGRAVTEAFF; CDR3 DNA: TGTGCCATCAGTGAGTCCGGCAGGGCGGTGACTGAAGCTTTCTTT
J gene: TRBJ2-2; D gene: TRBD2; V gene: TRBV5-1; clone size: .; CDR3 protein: CASSLGLAGLGTGELFF; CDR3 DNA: TGCGCCAGCAGCTTGGGACTAGCGGGATTGGGAACCGGGGAGCTGTTTTTT
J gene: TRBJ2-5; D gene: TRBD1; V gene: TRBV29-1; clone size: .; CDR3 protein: CSAEQGEETQYF; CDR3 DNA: TGCAGCGCCGAACAGGGGGAAGAGACCCAGTACTTC
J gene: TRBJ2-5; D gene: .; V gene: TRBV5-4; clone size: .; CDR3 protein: CASSRDGRQETQYF; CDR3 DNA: TGTGCCAGCAGCCGGGACGGTCGACAAGAGACCCAGTACTTC
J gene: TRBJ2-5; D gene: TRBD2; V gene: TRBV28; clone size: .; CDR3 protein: CASSLGLAGVGETQYF; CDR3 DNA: TGTGCCAGCAGTTTAGGACTAGCGGGAGTAGGTGAGACCCAGTACTTC
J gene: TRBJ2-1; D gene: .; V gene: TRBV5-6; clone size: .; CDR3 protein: CASSSISVQFF; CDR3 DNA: TGTGCCAGCAGCTCCATTAGCGTACAGTTCTTC
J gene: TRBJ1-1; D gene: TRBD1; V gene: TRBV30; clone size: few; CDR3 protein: CASRTGDGGEAFF; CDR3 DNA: TGTGCCTCGAGGACAGGGGATGGTGGTGAAGCTTTCTTT
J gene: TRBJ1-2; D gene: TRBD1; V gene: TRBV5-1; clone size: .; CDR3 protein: CASSPDPPGTAGYTF; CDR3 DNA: TGCGCCAGCAGCCCCGACCCTCCCGGGACAGCTGGCTACACCTTC
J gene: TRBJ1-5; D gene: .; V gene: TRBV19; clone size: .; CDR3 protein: CASSIRNSNQPQHF; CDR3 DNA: TGTGCCAGTAGTATCCGAAATAGCAATCAGCCCCAGCATTTT
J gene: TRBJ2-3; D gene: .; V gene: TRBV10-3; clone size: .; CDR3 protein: CAISGDSLSITDTQYF; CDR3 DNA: TGTGCCATCAGCGGGGACTCCCTCTCGATCACAGATACGCAGTATTTT
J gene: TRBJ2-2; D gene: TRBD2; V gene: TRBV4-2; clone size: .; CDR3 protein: CASSRGLAGTSNTGELFF; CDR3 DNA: TGTGCCAGCAGCCGGGGACTAGCGGGAACATCGAACACCGGGGAGCTGTTTTTT
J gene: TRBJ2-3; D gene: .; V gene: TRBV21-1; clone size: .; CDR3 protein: CASSSKGTWGTDTQYF; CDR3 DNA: TGTGCCAGCAGCTCTAAGGGGACTTGGGGCACAGATACGCAGTATTTT
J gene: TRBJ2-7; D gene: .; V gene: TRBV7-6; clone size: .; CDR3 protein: CASSLGRGDTYEQYF; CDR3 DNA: TGTGCCAGCAGCTTAGGGAGGGGCGATACCTACGAGCAGTACTTC